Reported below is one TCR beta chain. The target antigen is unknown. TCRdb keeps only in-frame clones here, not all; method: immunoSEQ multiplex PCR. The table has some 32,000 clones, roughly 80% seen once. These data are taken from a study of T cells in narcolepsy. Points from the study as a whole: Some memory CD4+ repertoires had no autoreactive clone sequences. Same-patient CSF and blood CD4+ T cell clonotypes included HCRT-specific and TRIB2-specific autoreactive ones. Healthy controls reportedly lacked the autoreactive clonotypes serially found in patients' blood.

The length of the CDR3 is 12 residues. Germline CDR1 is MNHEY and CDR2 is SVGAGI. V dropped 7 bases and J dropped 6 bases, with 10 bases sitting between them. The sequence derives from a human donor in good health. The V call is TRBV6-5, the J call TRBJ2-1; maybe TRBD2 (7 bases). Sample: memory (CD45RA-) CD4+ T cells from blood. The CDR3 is CASKRGGNEQFF. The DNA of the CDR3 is TGTGCCAGCAAGAGGGGGGGCAATGAGCAGTTCTTC.